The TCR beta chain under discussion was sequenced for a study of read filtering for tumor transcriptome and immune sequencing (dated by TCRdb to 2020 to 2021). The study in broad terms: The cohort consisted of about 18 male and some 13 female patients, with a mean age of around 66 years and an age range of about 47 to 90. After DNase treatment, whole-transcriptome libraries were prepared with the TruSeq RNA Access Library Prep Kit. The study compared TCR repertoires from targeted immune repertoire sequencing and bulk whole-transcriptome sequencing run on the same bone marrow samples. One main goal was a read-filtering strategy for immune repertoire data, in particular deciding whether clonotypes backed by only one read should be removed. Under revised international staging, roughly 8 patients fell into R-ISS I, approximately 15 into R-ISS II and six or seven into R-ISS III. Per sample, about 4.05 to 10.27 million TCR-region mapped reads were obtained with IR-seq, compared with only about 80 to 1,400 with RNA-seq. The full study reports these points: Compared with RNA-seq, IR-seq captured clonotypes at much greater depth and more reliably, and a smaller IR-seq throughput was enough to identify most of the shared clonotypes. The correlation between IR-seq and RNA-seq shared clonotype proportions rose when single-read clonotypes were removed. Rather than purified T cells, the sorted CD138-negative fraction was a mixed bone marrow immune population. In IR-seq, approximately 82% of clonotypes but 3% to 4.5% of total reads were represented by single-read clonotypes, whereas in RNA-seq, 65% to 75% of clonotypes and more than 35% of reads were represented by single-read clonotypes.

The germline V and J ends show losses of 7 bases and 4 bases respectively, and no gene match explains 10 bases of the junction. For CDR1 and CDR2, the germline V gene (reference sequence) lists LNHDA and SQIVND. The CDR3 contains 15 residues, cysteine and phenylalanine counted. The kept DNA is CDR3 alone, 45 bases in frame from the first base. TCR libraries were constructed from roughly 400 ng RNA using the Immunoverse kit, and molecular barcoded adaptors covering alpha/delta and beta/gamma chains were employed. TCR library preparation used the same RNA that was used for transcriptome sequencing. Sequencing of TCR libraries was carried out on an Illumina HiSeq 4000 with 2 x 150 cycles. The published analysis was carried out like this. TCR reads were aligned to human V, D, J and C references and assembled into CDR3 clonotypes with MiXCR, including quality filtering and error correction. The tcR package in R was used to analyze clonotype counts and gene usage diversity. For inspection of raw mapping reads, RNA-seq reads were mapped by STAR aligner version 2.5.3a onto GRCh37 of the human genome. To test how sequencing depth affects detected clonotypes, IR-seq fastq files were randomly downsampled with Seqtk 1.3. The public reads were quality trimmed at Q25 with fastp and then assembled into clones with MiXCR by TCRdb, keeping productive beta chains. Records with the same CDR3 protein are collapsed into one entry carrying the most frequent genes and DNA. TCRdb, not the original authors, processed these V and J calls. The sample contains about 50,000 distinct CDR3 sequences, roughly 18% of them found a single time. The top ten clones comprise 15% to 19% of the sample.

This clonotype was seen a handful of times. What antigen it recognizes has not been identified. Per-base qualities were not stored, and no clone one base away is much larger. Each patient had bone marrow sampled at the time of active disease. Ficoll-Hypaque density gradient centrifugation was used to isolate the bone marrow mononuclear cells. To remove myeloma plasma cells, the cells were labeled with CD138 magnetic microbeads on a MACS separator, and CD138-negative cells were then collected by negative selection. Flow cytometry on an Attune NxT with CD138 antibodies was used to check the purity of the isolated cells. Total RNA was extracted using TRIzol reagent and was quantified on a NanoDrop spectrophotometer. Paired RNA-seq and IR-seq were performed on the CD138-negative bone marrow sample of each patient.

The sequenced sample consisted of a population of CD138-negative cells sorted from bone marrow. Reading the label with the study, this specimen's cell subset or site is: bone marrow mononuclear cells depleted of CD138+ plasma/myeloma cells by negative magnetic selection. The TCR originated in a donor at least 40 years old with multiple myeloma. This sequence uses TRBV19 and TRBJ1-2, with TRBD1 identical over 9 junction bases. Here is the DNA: TGTGCCAGTATTCCCCGGGACAGGGACCCCTATGGCTACACCTTC. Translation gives CASIPRDRDPYGYTF.